The 3 T cell receptor beta chains given below trace back to one sample, sequenced in a study of blood T cell repertoires in COVID-19. TCRdb's copy holds only in-frame clones and misses some; the assay was immunoSEQ multiplex PCR. The sample lists roughly 240,000 clones; roughly 85% were seen once. The sequencing input was PBMCs or T cells enriched from blood (not recorded which). The receptors shown here come from a woman aged 45-60 years with acute COVID-19.

This chain uses TRBV5-8 with TRBJ1-4; D uncertain. CDR3 length equals 16 residues. The germline V and J ends were trimmed by 4 bases and 3 bases, with 16 bases remaining between them. The germline V gene encodes CDR1 SGHTS and CDR2 YDEGEE. CDR3 coding DNA: TGTGCCAGCAGCCCATTGTCGGGTTCGGCTAATGAAAAACTGTTTTTT. It codes for CASSPLSGSANEKLFF.

J is TRBJ1-6 and V is TRBV3-1 (or the pseudogene TRBV3-2); 9 bases align to TRBD1. The V gene's germline CDR1 is LGHDT and CDR2 YNNKEL (reference sequence). The CDR3 runs 16 residues. V shed 7 bases, J shed 9 bases, and the junction held 13 bases outside the gene matches. Written as DNA, the CDR3 is TGTGCCAGCACCCATACTCGACAGGGGGGAAGTTCACCCCTCCACTTT. Protein sequence: CASTHTRQGGSSPLHF.

The J gene is TRBJ1-2, the V gene TRBV25-1; possible D gene TRBD1, 6 bases. The CDR3 has 16 residues. The germline V gene has CDR1 MGHDK and CDR2 SYGVNS. Trimming left V 4 bases short and J 8 bases short, with 23 bases between. Written as DNA, the CDR3 is TGTGCCAGCAGTGGGTTACAGGGTTTGAGTAGTCGCGGCTACACCTTC. Its translation is CASSGLQGLSSRGYTF.